This T cell receptor (beta chain) was captured by sequencing in a study of blood T cells in healthy people across ages. Study-level results: Getting older went along with TCR beta diversity per million T cells dropping roughly linearly.

Total RNA was extracted at no less than 6 micrograms per sample. Using a J-beta primer mix together with a sample-barcoded 5' primer, a second PCR was run for about 7 to 12 cycles. TCRdb independently ran MiXCR on the 5' RACE reads; one entry per CDR3 protein. The sample contains 710,000 or so distinct CDR3 sequences, about 30% of which appear only once. The CDR3 length is 13 residues. V lost 2 bases and J 6 bases, leaving 11 bases between the germline ends. Germline lookup yields CDR1 SGHKS and CDR2 YYEKEE (reference sequence). A note on this clonotype: Its target is unknown. A much more abundant neighbour one base away suggests this may be a read error.

The receptor was isolated from an elderly woman in good health. The sequenced sample was blood. The chain couples TRBV5-5 to TRBJ1-2; D call uncertain. DNA of the CDR3: TGTGCCAGCAGCTTTAGAGTGGGAGATGGCTACACCTTC. It yields the protein CASSFRVGDGYTF.